Listed below are T cell receptor beta chains from one sample, sequenced in a study of OX40 agonist ivuxolimab in advanced cancers. Assay used: immunoSEQ multiplex PCR; TCRdb lists only in-frame clones, some missing. The sample carries about 150,000 clones, about nine tenths recorded once. The sequenced sample was CD4+ or CD8+ T cells sorted from blood, obtained in a trial of the OX40 agonist ivuxolimab. These receptors came from an adult with an advanced solid tumor such as melanoma, head and neck, liver or kidney cancer. CDR3s include the opening cysteine and the closing phenylalanine or tryptophan. D genes are given only for firm matches. Some rows mark clone size as missing; the rest say once, few, many or name a class of expanded clone.

V gene	J gene	clone size	D gene	CDR3 protein	CDR3 DNA
TRBV2	TRBJ1-4	.	.	CASRATQEKLFF	TGTGCCAGCAGGGCGACACAGGAAAAACTGTTTTTT
TRBV19	TRBJ2-1	once	.	CASSKNQGNEQFF	TGTGCCAGTAGCAAAAATCAGGGAAATGAGCAGTTCTTC
TRBV4-3	TRBJ2-1	once	.	CASSQDWTYNNEQFF	TGCGCCAGCAGCCAAGACTGGACTTACAACAATGAGCAGTTCTTC
TRBV5-1	TRBJ2-7	.	.	CASTFSTGSYEQYF	TGCGCCAGCACCTTCTCGACAGGCTCCTACGAGCAGTACTTC
TRBV2	TRBJ1-1	.	.	CASSEVGTEAFF	TGTGCCAGCAGTGAAGTCGGGACTGAAGCTTTCTTT
TRBV11-3	TRBJ2-2	.	.	CASSQIATEELFF	TGTGCCAGCAGTCAGATAGCCACCGAGGAGCTGTTTTTT
TRBV7-3	TRBJ2-7	.	.	CASRRDINSYEQYF	TGTGCCAGCAGGAGGGACATAAATTCCTACGAGCAGTACTTC
TRBV9	TRBJ2-3	.	.	CASSVGLSSTDTQYF	TGTGCCAGCAGCGTAGGATTATCTAGCACAGATACGCAGTATTTT
TRBV9	TRBJ2-1	.	.	CASSVAGGASSYNEQFF	TGTGCCAGCAGCGTAGCGGGCGGGGCGAGCTCCTACAATGAGCAGTTCTTC
TRBV30	TRBJ2-5	.	.	CAWSAQETQYF	TGTGCCTGGAGTGCCCAAGAGACCCAGTACTTC
TRBV28	TRBJ2-7	.	TRBD1	CASSPGTGSSYEQYF	TGTGCCAGCAGTCCCGGGACAGGGAGCTCCTACGAGCAGTACTTC
TRBV2	TRBJ1-5	.	.	CASSGDGQPQHF	TGTGCCAGCAGTGGGGATGGTCAGCCCCAGCATTTT
TRBV28	TRBJ2-5	.	.	CASSSAPATQYF	TGTGCCAGCAGTTCTGCCCCCGCGACCCAGTACTTC
TRBV4-3	TRBJ2-1	.	.	CASSSGWRDNEQFF	TGCGCCAGCAGCTCCGGCTGGAGAGACAATGAGCAGTTCTTC
TRBV7-2	TRBJ2-3	few	TRBD1	CASSDRGQGTDTQYF	TGTGCCAGCAGCGATAGGGGACAGGGGACTGATACGCAGTATTTT
TRBV30	TRBJ2-5	.	TRBD2	CAWKVAGAETQYF	TGTGCCTGGAAGGTAGCGGGAGCCGAGACCCAGTACTTC
TRBV27	TRBJ2-1	.	.	CASSLSGHNEQFF	TGTGCCAGCAGTTTATCGGGGCACAATGAGCAGTTCTTC
TRBV7-6	TRBJ2-7	.	TRBD2	CASTPSGKSSEQYF	TGTGCCAGCACCCCTAGCGGGAAATCTAGTGAGCAGTACTTC
TRBV19	TRBJ1-1	.	.	CASSIGGGNAEAFF	TGTGCCAGTAGTATTGGGGGGGGGAACGCTGAAGCTTTCTTT
TRBV25-1	TRBJ2-1	.	TRBD2	CASSGLTLAGVIGRQFF	TGTGCCAGCAGTGGCCTAACACTAGCGGGAGTTATTGGGAGGCAGTTCTTC
TRBV19	TRBJ2-7	.	TRBD2	CASSIQRGYEQYF	TGTGCCAGTAGTATACAGCGGGGTTACGAGCAGTACTTC
TRBV11-2	TRBJ2-3	.	.	CASSLDGGSSTDTQYF	TGTGCCAGCAGCTTAGACGGGGGATCTAGCACAGATACGCAGTATTTT
TRBV11-2	TRBJ2-7	.	.	CASSPEGVLGEQYF	TGTGCCAGCAGCCCCGAGGGGGTCCTTGGCGAGCAGTACTTC
TRBV2	TRBJ1-5	.	.	CASSEPWGNNQPQHF	TGTGCCAGCAGTGAACCCTGGGGGAATAATCAGCCCCAGCATTTT
TRBV27	TRBJ1-2	.	.	CASALDTNYGYTF	TGTGCCAGCGCCTTGGACACTAACTATGGCTACACCTTC
TRBV5-1	TRBJ2-3	.	.	CASSLPSTDTQYF	TGCGCCAGCAGCTTGCCAAGCACAGATACGCAGTATTTT
TRBV5-8	TRBJ2-6	.	TRBD1	CASSLRGQALFTNVLTF	TGTGCCAGCAGCTTAAGAGGACAGGCTCTCTTTACCAACGTCCTGACTTTC
TRBV9	TRBJ2-1	.	.	CASSDYGTLEQFF	TGTGCCAGCAGCGATTACGGAACACTCGAGCAGTTCTTC
TRBV4-3	TRBJ2-3	.	TRBD2	CASSQLAGSTDTQYF	TGCGCCAGCAGCCAACTAGCGGGGAGCACAGATACGCAGTATTTT
TRBV9	TRBJ2-3	.	.	CASSAGGGTDTQYF	TGTGCCAGCAGCGCAGGCGGCGGAACAGATACGCAGTATTTT
TRBV18	TRBJ1-3	.	.	CASLDNGNTIYF	TGTGCCAGCTTAGACAACGGAAACACCATATATTTT
TRBV27	TRBJ2-1	.	.	CASSFQTYNEQFF	TGTGCCAGCAGTTTTCAGACATACAATGAGCAGTTCTTC
TRBV11-2	TRBJ1-4	.	.	CASSLGNTATNEKLFF	TGTGCCAGCAGCTTAGGAAACACTGCAACTAATGAAAAACTGTTTTTT
TRBV5-8	TRBJ2-7	.	.	CASSLVLGIYEQYF	TGTGCCAGCAGCTTGGTGTTAGGAATCTACGAGCAGTACTTC
TRBV5-1	TRBJ1-1	.	.	CASSLAQGNTEAFF	TGCGCCAGCAGCTTAGCCCAGGGTAACACTGAAGCTTTCTTT
TRBV29-1	TRBJ2-3	once	TRBD1	CSVEHGQGFPSTDTQYF	TGCAGCGTTGAACACGGACAGGGCTTCCCTAGCACAGATACGCAGTATTTT
TRBV18	TRBJ1-1	.	.	CASSPGVTQSRFAEAFF	TGTGCCAGCTCACCGGGTGTAACACAGAGCCGGTTCGCTGAAGCTTTCTTT
TRBV9	TRBJ1-1	.	.	CASSVVDGTEAFF	TGTGCCAGCAGCGTAGTTGATGGAACTGAAGCTTTCTTT
TRBV4-2	TRBJ1-6	.	.	CASSYTGRMNNSPLHF	TGTGCCAGCAGCTATACAGGGAGAATGAATAATTCACCCCTCCACTTT
TRBV5-1	TRBJ2-7	.	TRBD1	CASSSGQGEYEQYF	TGCGCCAGCAGCTCAGGACAGGGGGAGTACGAGCAGTACTTC
TRBV9	TRBJ1-1	.	TRBD1	CASSARTDRADTEAFF	TGTGCCAGCAGCGCTAGGACGGACAGGGCAGACACTGAAGCTTTCTTT
TRBV23-1	TRBJ2-2	.	.	CASTPPRGGTGELFF	TGCGCCAGCACCCCCCCGAGGGGCGGCACCGGGGAGCTGTTTTTT
TRBV21-1	TRBJ1-4	.	.	CASSKEGGANEKLFF	TGTGCCAGCAGCAAAGAAGGGGGAGCTAATGAAAAACTGTTTTTT
TRBV28	TRBJ1-4	.	.	CASNYADREKLFF	TGTGCCAGCAATTACGCGGACCGTGAAAAACTGTTTTTT
TRBV28	TRBJ1-3	.	TRBD1	CATQGAGNTIYF	TGTGCCACTCAGGGGGCAGGAAACACCATATATTTT
TRBV28	TRBJ2-7	few	.	CATQLSSTYEQYF	TGTGCCACCCAACTCAGTTCTACCTACGAGCAGTACTTC
TRBV7-9	TRBJ2-3	.	.	CASSHGSNTDTQYF	TGTGCCAGCAGCCACGGGAGCAACACAGATACGCAGTATTTT
TRBV6-4	TRBJ2-5	.	TRBD1	CASSVVFGTGVQYF	TGTGCCAGCAGTGTGGTCTTTGGGACAGGGGTCCAGTACTTC
TRBV14	TRBJ2-2	.	TRBD1	CASSQAGGAAGELFF	TGTGCCAGCAGCCAAGCAGGGGGCGCGGCCGGGGAGCTGTTTTTT
TRBV28	TRBJ1-5	.	.	CASSLGGNNQPQHF	TGTGCCAGCAGTTTAGGGGGAAACAATCAGCCCCAGCATTTT
TRBV2	TRBJ2-3	.	.	CASGGAPSTDTQYF	TGTGCCAGCGGGGGGGCTCCTAGCACAGATACGCAGTATTTT
TRBV29-1	TRBJ2-1	.	.	CSVVGYNEQFF	TGCAGCGTTGTTGGGTACAATGAGCAGTTCTTC
TRBV28	TRBJ2-4	.	.	CASSLPHLGVAKNIQYF	TGTGCCAGCAGCTTACCGCACCTAGGAGTAGCCAAAAACATTCAGTACTTC
TRBV19	TRBJ2-5	once	TRBD2	CASTGRLAGEGETQYF	TGTGCCAGTACGGGGAGACTAGCGGGAGAGGGAGAGACCCAGTACTTC
TRBV6-6	TRBJ2-7	once	TRBD2	CASSYSGVAGDYEQYF	TGTGCCAGCAGTTACTCGGGGGTAGCGGGAGACTACGAGCAGTACTTC
TRBV6-5	TRBJ2-7	.	.	CASSYSMTTANYEQYF	TGTGCCAGCAGTTACTCGATGACCACAGCGAACTACGAGCAGTACTTC
TRBV10-2	TRBJ2-7	once	TRBD1	CASSEWGQSFPAGEQYF	TGCGCCAGCAGTGAATGGGGACAGTCTTTCCCAGCAGGCGAGCAGTACTTC
TRBV19	TRBJ2-5	.	TRBD1	CASSDTGGRETQYF	TGTGCCAGTAGCGATACAGGGGGCCGGGAGACCCAGTACTTC
TRBV28	TRBJ1-1	once	TRBD1	CASSWGQANTEAFF	TGTGCCAGCAGCTGGGGACAGGCGAACACTGAAGCTTTCTTT